A single sample gave rise to the 19 T cell receptor beta chains below, sequenced in a study of cytomegalovirus exposure and HLA in healthy donors. The study ran its PCR with 60 Vbeta and 13 Jbeta primers. This table comes from immunoSEQ multiplex PCR, and its TCRdb copy is limited to in-frame clones, with some not included. Seen here are 150,000 or so clones, just under 75% observed once, and the top ten hold about 1.5%. Source material: PBMCs. Source of these receptors: a woman aged 18-29 years in good health and CMV-seronegative.

J is TRBJ1-1 and V is TRBV2; no clear D. V was pared by 4 bases and J by 4 bases, with 16 bases between. This CDR3 region has 15 residues. Germline V gene data show CDR1 as SNHLY and CDR2 as FYNNEI. In DNA form, the CDR3 reads TGTGCCAGCAGTGTCGTCGCAAAAAGCGGCACTGAAGCTTTCTTT. This sequence encodes CASSVVAKSGTEAFF.

Note on this clone: At one boundary the junction diverges from the germline segment, which might be a read error. The chain employs TRBV28 and TRBJ1-5, with D possibly TRBD1 on 6 matching bases. The CDR3 covers 13 residues. Germline assignment: CDR1 MDHEN and CDR2 SYDVKM. For the CDR3, the DNA is TGTGCCAGCACCGCAGGGGTAAATCCGCCCCAGCATTTT. This codes for CASTAGVNPPQHF.

The CDR3: CASSPWDRPYSGNTIYF. The CDR3, as DNA: TGCGCCAGCAGCCCTTGGGACAGGCCGTACTCTGGAAACACCATATATTTT. The V and J genes are TRBV4-1 and TRBJ1-3, with TRBD1 matching over 8 bases. V dropped 4 bases and J dropped 0; count of bases not matched to a gene: 8. CDR1 is MGHRA and CDR2 is YSYEKL in the germline V gene. The CDR3 consists of 17 residues.

Sample share makes this clone medium-sized (0.01 to 0.1%). The chain uses TRBV11-3 and TRBJ1-2, with a weak D call TRBD1 (6 bases). This CDR3 contains 16 residues. The germline V gene encodes CDR1 SGHNT and CDR2 YENEEA. The V end lost 4 bases, the J end lost 3 bases, and 18 bases lay between the germline ends. The CDR3 loop reads CASSSEGRGADYGYTF. DNA for the CDR3: TGTGCCAGCAGCTCAGAGGGACGGGGGGCGGACTATGGCTACACCTTC.

This clone was counted once. The V call is TRBV7-9, the J call TRBJ2-5; the match to TRBD1 covers 7 bases. Unmatched junction bases numbered 11, after V lost 5 bases and J lost 5 bases. The CDR3 spans 15 residues. CDR1 is SEHNR and CDR2 is FQNEAQ in the germline V gene (reference sequence). CDR3: CASSPGADRVETQYF. Written as DNA, the CDR3 is TGTGCCAGCAGCCCTGGGGCCGACAGGGTTGAGACCCAGTACTTC.

A remark on this clone: The identical CDR3 is also encoded by other nucleotide sequences in the sample. The chain couples TRBV5-1 to TRBJ1-1; D may be TRBD1 (5 bases). This CDR3 comprises 13 residues. CDR1 and CDR2 from the germline V gene are SGHRS and YFSETQ. Trimming took 0 bases from V and 4 from J, leaving 7 bases between them. The CDR3 bases are TGCGCCAGCAGCTTGGGGGGGGGCACTGAAGCTTTCTTT. Translating it yields CASSLGGGTEAFF.

J is TRBJ1-2 and V is TRBV6-5; 7 nucleotides agree with TRBD1. The V gene's germline CDR1 is MNHEY and CDR2 SVGAGI. The CDR3 runs 12 residues. Germline trimming cut 6 bases from V and 8 bases from J; bases unmatched to any gene: 6. The CDR3 here is CASSGQALGYTF. In DNA, the CDR3 is TGTGCCAGCAGCGGACAGGCCTTGGGCTACACCTTC.

The chain combines TRBV28 with TRBJ1-5, with 8 nucleotides matching TRBD1. This CDR3 has 16 residues. Germline CDR1 MDHEN, CDR2 SYDVKM. After removal of 6 bases from V and 6 bases from J, the junction contained 13 bases not matched to a gene. For the CDR3, the DNA is TGTGCCAGCAGCCCAGCCGGGACAGGAGGGTTTCAGCCCCAGCATTTT. It translates to CASSPAGTGGFQPQHF.

This chain connects TRBV27 to TRBJ2-2; D remains ambiguous. V gave up 5 bases and J gave up 7 bases, with 11 bases separating them. The CDR3 consists of 13 residues. Germline-derived CDR1 and CDR2 are MNHEY and SMNVEV (reference sequence). CDR3 amino acids: CASSPQQDGELFF. Written as DNA, the CDR3 is TGTGCCAGCAGTCCCCAACAAGACGGGGAGCTGTTTTTT.

This chain joins TRBV4-2 and TRBJ1-5; D gene ambiguous. The CDR3 runs to 15 residues. V was shortened by 6 bases and J by 2 bases, with 14 bases between the two germline ends. The germline V gene encodes CDR1 LGHNA and CDR2 YNFKEQ. CDR3 in amino acids: CASSWRGKGNQPQHF. The CDR3, as DNA: TGTGCCAGCAGTTGGCGGGGAAAGGGCAATCAGCCCCAGCATTTT.

The chain carries TRBV7-8 and TRBJ2-6; D remains ambiguous. The CDR3 spans 15 residues. Trimming took off 2 bases at V and 2 bases at J, with 7 bases between the two ends. Germline V lookup: CDR1 SGHVS, CDR2 FQNEAQ. The CDR3 sequence: CASSLPGTGANVLTF. The CDR3 region has the DNA TGTGCCAGCAGCTTACCAGGAACTGGGGCCAACGTCCTGACTTTC.

A remark on this clone: An end of the junction differs from the germline gene, which may be a read error. This sample also contains other DNA sequences that code for the same CDR3. The chain combines TRBV18 with TRBJ2-7; no clear D. The germline V gene encodes CDR1 KGHSH and CDR2 LQKENI. The CDR3 is made up of 15 amino acids. Written as DNA, the CDR3 is TGCGCCAGCTCACCTTACCCTCACACGCTTTACGAGCAGTACTTC. This gives the protein CASSPYPHTLYEQYF.

The rearrangement links TRBV7-2 to TRBJ2-5; D is unclear. Per germline, CDR1 SGHTA and CDR2 FQGNSA. The V and J ends lost 2 bases and 3 bases respectively, with 10 bases between them. The CDR3 is 14 residues long. This chain's CDR3 is CASSLTYGKETQYF. The CDR3 DNA reads as TGTGCCAGCAGCTTAACGTACGGTAAAGAGACCCAGTACTTC.

This clone has only a few counts. This sequence joins TRBV4-3 and TRBJ2-5, with 10 nucleotides matching TRBD2. The CDR3 has 17 residues. Trimming took 0 bases from V and 7 from J; bases not matched to a gene: 11. Germline CDR1 LGHNA, CDR2 YSLEER. As DNA, the CDR3 is TGCGCCAGCAGCCAAGATCGTGCTAGCGGGGGTCGAGGGACCCAGTACTTC. This codes for CASSQDRASGGRGTQYF.

A remark on this clone: One end of the junction varies from germline; a read error may be responsible. The sample has other DNA sequences that encode this CDR3 too. The chain is built from TRBV6-1 and TRBJ1-5; perhaps TRBD1 as D (6 bases). This CDR3 region has 16 residues. Germline V gene sequence: CDR1 MNHNS, CDR2 SASEGT. CDR3 in DNA: TGTGCCAGCAGCGAAGCGCTTCAGGGGTTTGGCCAGCCCCAGCATTTT. The encoded protein is CASSEALQGFGQPQHF.

V and J are TRBV10-3 and TRBJ1-2, with 7 bases identical to TRBD1. CDR1 is ENHRY and CDR2 is SYGVKD in the germline V gene. Losses at the gene ends were 2 bases for V and 7 bases for J; bases not matched to a gene: 7. The CDR3 has 14 amino acids. The CDR3 is CAISERDQGVGYTF. CDR3 in DNA: TGTGCCATCAGTGAGCGGGATCAGGGGGTTGGCTACACCTTC.

This chain's CDR3 is CATAAQAGAYNEQFF. DNA for the CDR3: TGTGCCACCGCGGCCCAAGCGGGAGCCTACAATGAGCAGTTCTTC. The rearrangement uses TRBV6-1 and TRBJ2-1; the match to TRBD2 covers 8 bases. Trimming took 10 bases from V and 2 from J; bases not matched to a gene: 10. CDR3 length: 15 residues. Per the germline V gene, CDR1 is MNHNS and CDR2 is SASEGT.

The chain carries TRBV6-5 and TRBJ1-2; 9 nucleotides align to TRBD1. With V trimmed by 5 bases and J by 7 bases, 5 bases remained unmatched. The CDR3 length is 13 residues. Germline V lookup: CDR1 MNHEY, CDR2 SVGAGI. CDR3 DNA sequence: TGTGCCAGCAGTAAAACAGGGGGCCTTGGCTACACCTTC. This gives the protein CASSKTGGLGYTF.

J is TRBJ2-1 and V is TRBV7-6, with TRBD2 matching over 7 bases. Germline V gene lookup returns CDR1 SGHVS and CDR2 FNYEAQ. J lost 7 bases, V lost 0 bases, and 12 bases had no gene match. The CDR3 consists of 17 residues. CDR3 region: CASSLAQSSGVINEQFF. The CDR3 nucleotides are TGTGCCAGCAGCTTAGCGCAGTCTAGCGGTGTTATTAATGAGCAGTTCTTC.